The 32 T cell receptor beta chains listed next were all sequenced from one sample in a study of blood T cell repertoires in COVID-19. Assay used: immunoSEQ multiplex PCR; TCRdb lists only in-frame clones, some missing. Altogether 200,000 to 300,000 clones are present, about nine tenths being singletons, with the ten largest covering approximately 1.7%. The sequencing input was PBMCs or T cells enriched from blood (not recorded which). Receptor source: a man aged 40-55 years who had recovered from COVID-19.

J is TRBJ2-2 and V is TRBV4-1, with unresolved D. Trimming stripped 1 base from V and 0 bases from J, with 18 bases between. Germline assignment: CDR1 MGHRA and CDR2 YSYEKL. CDR3 length: 19 residues. The CDR3 loop is CASSQGPFFLAANTGELFF. The CDR3 DNA reads as TGCGCCAGCAGCCAAGGGCCGTTTTTTCTGGCGGCGAACACCGGGGAGCTGTTTTTT.

Written as DNA, the CDR3 is TGTGCCAGCAGCTCCCGTCTCGGCTCCTACAATGAGCAGTTCTTC. It specifies CASSSRLGSYNEQFF. The V call is TRBV11-2, the J call TRBJ2-1, with D hard to call. Germline values: CDR1 SGHAT, CDR2 FQNNGV. The CDR3 runs to 15 residues. Trimming removed 4 bases from V and 0 bases from J, with 10 bases in between.

The J gene is TRBJ2-7, the V gene TRBV11-2; D is unclear. V lost 0 bases and J 4 bases, leaving 10 bases between the germline ends. Germline loops: CDR1 SGHAT, CDR2 FQNNGV. CDR3 size: 14 residues. Here the CDR3 reads CASSLDPESYEQYF. CDR3 nucleotide sequence: TGTGCCAGCAGCTTAGATCCGGAGTCGTACGAGCAGTACTTC.

This clone was detected a few times. J is TRBJ1-2 and V is TRBV18, with 10 bases that match TRBD1. Unmatched junction bases numbered 5, after V lost 3 bases and J lost 1 base. The germline V gene has CDR1 KGHSH and CDR2 LQKENI. The CDR3 is made up of 16 amino acids. CDR3 in DNA: TGTGCCAGCTCACCGCCGACAGGGGGCTATAACTATGGCTACACCTTC. Protein sequence: CASSPPTGGYNYGYTF. Together with reference TRBV18 and TRBJ1-2, the CDR3 gives the full variable domain: NAGVMQNPRHLVRRRGQEARLRCSPMKGHSHVYWYRQLPEEGLKFMVYLQKENIIDESGMPKERFSAEFPKEGPSILRIQQVVRGDSAAYFCASSPPTGGYNYGYTFGSGTRLTVV.

The chain has TRBV6-1 and TRBJ1-1; D gene ambiguous. Germline CDR1 reads MNHNS; CDR2 reads SASEGT. V was cut by 2 bases and J by 1 base, with 14 bases left in between. This CDR3 spans 16 amino acids. In DNA, the CDR3 is TGTGCCAGCAGTGAACTGTCAGGCAGCCCGAACACTGAAGCTTTCTTT. Translated, it gives CASSELSGSPNTEAFF.

The chain joins TRBV5-1 to TRBJ2-1, with 13 bases fitting TRBD2. Germline V gene lookup returns CDR1 SGHRS and CDR2 YFSETQ. V was pared by 0 bases and J by 7 bases, with 4 bases of the junction left unmatched. The length of the CDR3 is 16 residues. CDR3: CASSLAGTSGENEQFF. CDR3 in DNA: TGCGCCAGCAGCTTGGCCGGGACTAGCGGGGAGAATGAGCAGTTCTTC.

The rearrangement links TRBV6-5 to TRBJ2-3; 8 nucleotides line up with TRBD2. The CDR3 sequence is 14 residues long. The trim removed 11 bases at V and 5 bases at J, leaving 12 bases unmatched. CDR1 MNHEY and CDR2 SVGAGI come from the germline V gene. CDR3 sequence (DNA): TGTGCCGGCTCAGCGGGGGCCCTGCGAGATACGCAGTATTTT. Amino acid sequence: CAGSAGALRDTQYF.

This clone has more than one count but fewer than ten. The genes are TRBV9 and TRBJ2-5; 13 nucleotides agree with TRBD2. Germline V lookup: CDR1 SGDLS, CDR2 YYNGEE. V dropped 3 bases and J dropped 2; count of bases not matched to a gene: 10. This CDR3 has 18 amino acids. As DNA, the CDR3 is TGTGCCAGCAGCGCTAGTCGGACTAGCGGGGGCCCTCAAGAGACCCAGTACTTC. It is translated as CASSASRTSGGPQETQYF.

This clone was recorded a few times. J is TRBJ2-7 and V is TRBV4-1; a weak D match, TRBD2 (6 bases). Germline-derived CDR1 and CDR2 are MGHRA and YSYEKL. Trimming took off 1 base at V and 4 bases at J, with 14 bases between the two ends. This CDR3 contains 15 residues. The CDR3: CASSQVGTSMYEQYF. The CDR3 nucleotides are TGCGCCAGCAGCCAAGTAGGAACTAGCATGTACGAGCAGTACTTC.

The V and J genes are TRBV10-3 and TRBJ2-1; TRBD2 matches at 10 bases. The CDR3 sequence is 15 residues long. The V gene end was trimmed by 3 bases and the J gene end by 4 bases; junction bases not matched to a gene: 3. From germline, CDR1 is ENHRY and CDR2 SYGVKD. CDR3 coding DNA: TGTGCCATCAGTGATACTAGCGGGATTTACAATGAGCAGTTCTTC. It yields the protein CAISDTSGIYNEQFF.

CDR3 sequence reads: CASSFGQGATNYGYTF. DNA of the CDR3: TGTGCCAGCAGCTTCGGACAGGGGGCAACTAACTATGGCTACACCTTC. The V and J genes are TRBV3-1 (or the pseudogene TRBV3-2) and TRBJ1-2; 11 positions match TRBD1. The junction had 5 bases not matched to a gene; V was cut back by 5 bases and J by 0 bases. Per germline, CDR1 LGHDT and CDR2 YNNKEL (reference sequence). This CDR3 has 16 residues.

The chain employs TRBV2 and TRBJ1-1; D uncertain. CDR3 length: 13 residues. Per germline, CDR1 SNHLY and CDR2 FYNNEI. Trimming took 4 bases from V and 5 from J, leaving 11 bases between them. CDR3 bases: TGTGCCAGCAGTGTGAATTCGGGAACTGAAGCTTTCTTT. It is translated as CASSVNSGTEAFF.

The chain links TRBV7-9 to TRBJ2-1; D unresolved. From germline, CDR1 is SEHNR and CDR2 FQNEAQ (reference sequence). V lost 5 bases to trimming and J lost 9 bases, with 8 bases between them. The CDR3 runs to 11 residues. The CDR3 region is CASSPIGEQFF. The CDR3 region has the DNA TGTGCCAGCAGCCCGATCGGTGAGCAGTTCTTC.

This clone was observed a handful of times. The chain has TRBV4-1 and TRBJ2-7, with a tentative D call TRBD1 (6 bases). The CDR3 sequence is 15 residues long. CDR1 is MGHRA and CDR2 is YSYEKL in the germline V gene. V lost 6 bases and J 0 bases, leaving 15 bases between the germline ends. The CDR3 DNA follows: TGCGCCAGCAGACTTTCTGGGACACGCTCCTACGAGCAGTACTTC. Translation: CASRLSGTRSYEQYF.

This clone was seen just once. The rearrangement links TRBV9 to TRBJ2-7; D not certain. CDR3 size: 14 residues. V shed 0 bases and J shed 4 bases, with 11 bases lying between them. Germline V gene lookup returns CDR1 SGDLS and CDR2 YYNGEE. The CDR3 sequence is CASSVALDGYEQYF. For the CDR3, the DNA is TGTGCCAGCAGCGTAGCCCTCGACGGGTACGAGCAGTACTTC.

The V gene is TRBV3-1 (or the pseudogene TRBV3-2), the J gene TRBJ1-1; possibly TRBD1 for D (5 bases). CDR1 is LGHDT and CDR2 is YNNKEL in the germline V gene (reference sequence). This CDR3 has 14 residues. Trimming removed 2 bases at V and 4 bases at J, with 11 bases between. The CDR3 bases are TGTGCCAGCAGCCAAAGGGGCTGGACCACTGAAGCTTTCTTT. Protein: CASSQRGWTTEAFF.

The rearrangement links TRBV7-8 to TRBJ2-3; TRBD1 is a possible D gene (5 bases). Germline assignment: CDR1 SGHVS and CDR2 FQNEAQ. The CDR3 sequence is 16 residues long. The germline V and J ends were trimmed by 0 bases and 0 bases, with 10 bases remaining between them. The chain's CDR3 is CASSLAPHRSTDTQYF. CDR3 in DNA: TGTGCCAGCAGCTTAGCGCCGCACAGGAGCACAGATACGCAGTATTTT. Complete variable domain (other parts from reference TRBV7-8 and TRBJ2-3): GAGVSQSPRYKVAKRGQDVALRCDPISGHVSLFWYQQALGQGPEFLTYFQNEAQLDKSGLPSDRFFAERPEGSVSTLKIQRTQQEDSAVYLCASSLAPHRSTDTQYFGPGTRLTVL.

The V and J genes are TRBV11-3 and TRBJ2-7, with 8 bases lining up with TRBD1. The germline CDR1 and CDR2 sequences are SGHNT and YENEEA. The CDR3 length is 15 residues. V trimming: 1 base; J trimming: 5 bases; junction bases outside the gene matches: 7. In DNA form, the CDR3 reads TGTGCCAGCAGCTTAGTCGGGACAGGTGCCCACGAGCAGTACTTC. Translated, it gives CASSLVGTGAHEQYF. The whole variable domain, remainder taken from reference TRBV11-3 and TRBJ2-7, is EAGVVQSPRYKIIEKKQPVAFWCNPISGHNTLYWYLQNLGQGPELLIRYENEEAVDDSQLPKDRFSAERLKGVDSTLKIQPAELGDSAVYLCASSLVGTGAHEQYFGPGTRLTVT.

The chain is built from TRBV5-1 and TRBJ1-4; D not resolved. V was cut by 4 bases and J by 11 bases, with 12 bases left in between. Germline V lookup: CDR1 SGHRS, CDR2 YFSETQ. This CDR3 spans 12 amino acids. CDR3 loop: CASSSGDLKLFF. CDR3 nucleotide sequence: TGCGCCAGCAGCAGCGGGGATCTGAAACTGTTTTTT.

The V call is TRBV27, the J call TRBJ2-7, with D perhaps matching TRBD2 (6 bases). Germline V CDR1 and CDR2: MNHEY, SMNVEV (reference sequence). V was shortened by 6 bases and J by 3 bases, with 12 bases between the two germline ends. This CDR3 comprises 13 residues. The CDR3 is CASRFDGSYEQYF. CDR3 nucleotides: TGTGCCAGCAGATTCGACGGGAGCTACGAGCAGTACTTC.

This sequence joins TRBV21-1 and TRBJ1-6. TRBV21-1 is listed as a pseudogene. This CDR3 comprises 19 residues. The chain's CDR3 is CASSRKTNLGLRFNSPLHF. The CDR3, as DNA: TGTGCCAGCAGCCGAAAGACTAATTTGGGACTCCGCTTTAATTCACCCCTCCACTTT.

The rearrangement links TRBV30 to TRBJ1-2; TRBD1 agrees at 9 bases. V lost 4 bases, J lost 4 bases, and 4 bases stayed unmatched. This CDR3 comprises 13 residues. The germline V gene has CDR1 GTSNPN and CDR2 SVGIG (reference sequence). This CDR3 is CAWNGQGTYGYTF. DNA of the CDR3: TGTGCCTGGAACGGACAGGGGACCTATGGCTACACCTTC.

This chain joins TRBV6-4 and TRBJ2-7; 10 bases are shared with TRBD1. CDR3 size: 17 residues. Trimming cost V 7 bases and J 6 bases; bases outside gene matches: 18. Germline values: CDR1 MRHNA, CDR2 SNTAGT. CDR3 amino acids: CASTCFCVRTGGGEQYF. The CDR3 coding sequence is TGTGCCAGCACCTGTTTCTGCGTCAGGACAGGGGGTGGCGAGCAGTACTTC.

The gene calls are TRBV9 and TRBJ1-1; 9 bases agree with TRBD1. There are 14 residues in the CDR3. Trimming took 3 bases from V and 1 from J; bases not matched to a gene: 1. From germline, CDR1 is SGDLS and CDR2 YYNGEE. DNA of the CDR3: TGTGCCAGCAGCGGACAGGGGGAGAACACTGAAGCTTTCTTT. Protein sequence: CASSGQGENTEAFF.

This clone was counted once. This chain connects TRBV28 to TRBJ1-5, with a tentative D call TRBD1 (5 bases). Germline V CDR1 and CDR2: MDHEN, SYDVKM. With 5 bases removed from V and 7 bases from J, the gap between germline ends came to 18 bases. CDR3 length: 15 residues. The CDR3 DNA is TGTGCCAGCAGTCCCTGGGCCCAGGGAGGACAGCCCCAGCATTTT. Translation gives CASSPWAQGGQPQHF. The full variable domain, completed using reference TRBV28 and TRBJ1-5, is DVKVTQSSRYLVKRTGEKVFLECVQDMDHENMFWYRQDPGLGLRLIYFSYDVKMKEKGDIPEGYSVSREKKERFSLILESASTNQTSMYLCASSPWAQGGQPQHFGDGTRLSIL.

This chain links TRBV30 with TRBJ1-5, with D perhaps matching TRBD1 (5 bases). The germline V gene has CDR1 GTSNPN and CDR2 SVGIG (reference sequence). The CDR3 runs 14 residues. V dropped 4 bases and J dropped 5 bases, with 15 bases sitting between them. CDR3: CAWTVHGGDQPQHF. CDR3 sequence (DNA): TGTGCCTGGACCGTACACGGGGGGGATCAGCCCCAGCATTTT.

The chain is built from TRBV28 and TRBJ1-2; D is possibly TRBD1 (5 bases). CDR3 length equals 12 residues. Germline V gene data show CDR1 as MDHEN and CDR2 as SYDVKM. V was trimmed by 7 bases and J by 2 bases, leaving 8 bases between them. In DNA form, the CDR3 reads TGTGCCAGCATAGCAGGGAACTATGGCTACACCTTC. This sequence encodes CASIAGNYGYTF.

Ten or more counts support this clone. The chain uses TRBV2 and TRBJ1-1, with 7 nucleotides matching TRBD1. This CDR3 contains 13 residues. Germline trimming cut 4 bases from V and 7 bases from J; bases unmatched to any gene: 6. CDR1 and CDR2 (germline): SNHLY, FYNNEI. CDR3 bases: TGTGCCAGCAGTGGCATCCGGGACAGTGAAGCTTTCTTT. Protein: CASSGIRDSEAFF.

This clone was recorded a few times. Distinct nucleotide sequences in the sample also encode this CDR3. The chain carries TRBV5-6 and TRBJ2-7; D remains unclear. This CDR3 spans 13 amino acids. The V gene's germline CDR1 is SGHDT and CDR2 YYEEEE. Trimming removed 0 bases from V and 0 bases from J, with 4 bases in between. The CDR3 here is CASSLGSSYEQYF. Written as DNA, the CDR3 is TGTGCCAGCAGCTTGGGCAGCTCCTACGAGCAGTACTTC.

The chain joins TRBV2 to TRBJ1-2, with TRBD1 identical over 7 bases. From germline, CDR1 is SNHLY and CDR2 FYNNEI. The CDR3 runs to 13 residues. The J segment lost 7 bases and the V segment lost 6 bases, leaving 8 bases of the junction unmatched. The CDR3: CASSVLTGAGYTF. CDR3 in DNA: TGTGCCAGCAGCGTACTCACAGGGGCTGGCTACACCTTC.

This clone was observed once. CDR3 nucleotides: TGCGCCAGCAGCTTGGTGGGCGTGACGGGAAAATACAATGAGCAGTTCTTC. This encodes CASSLVGVTGKYNEQFF. This chain links TRBV5-1 with TRBJ2-1, with a weak D call TRBD2 (5 bases). Germline values: CDR1 SGHRS, CDR2 YFSETQ. Trimming removed 0 bases from V and 4 bases from J, with 17 bases in between. CDR3 size: 17 residues.

V gene TRBV2 combines with J gene TRBJ1-5; the D gene is possibly TRBD1 (6 bases). The CDR3 runs to 16 residues. V was cut by 2 bases and J by 0 bases, with 11 bases left in between. Germline assignment: CDR1 SNHLY and CDR2 FYNNEI. In DNA form, the CDR3 reads TGTGCCAGCAGTGAACGCTGGGGGCTTAGCAATCAGCCCCAGCATTTT. It is translated as CASSERWGLSNQPQHF.